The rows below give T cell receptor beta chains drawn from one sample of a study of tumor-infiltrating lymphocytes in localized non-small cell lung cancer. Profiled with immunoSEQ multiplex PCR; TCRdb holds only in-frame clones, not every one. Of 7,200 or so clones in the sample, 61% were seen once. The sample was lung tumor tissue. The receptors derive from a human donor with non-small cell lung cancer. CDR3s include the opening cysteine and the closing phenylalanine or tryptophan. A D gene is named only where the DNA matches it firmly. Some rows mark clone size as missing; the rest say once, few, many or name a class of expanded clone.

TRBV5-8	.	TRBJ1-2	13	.	CASSLRGWDSVYF	TGTGCCAGCAGCCTCCGGGGCTGGGACTCCGTCTACTTC
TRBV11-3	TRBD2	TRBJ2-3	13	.	CASSPNSGRAQYF	TGTGCCAGCAGTCCTAATAGCGGGAGGGCGCAGTATTTT
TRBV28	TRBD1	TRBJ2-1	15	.	CASSLGQGAYNEQFF	TGTGCCAGCAGTTTGGGACAGGGAGCCTACAATGAGCAGTTCTTC
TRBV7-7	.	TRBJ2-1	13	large	CASSFDAYNEQFF	TGTGCTAGCAGCTTCGACGCGTACAATGAGCAGTTCTTC
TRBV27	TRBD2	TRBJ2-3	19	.	CASSLRGGLAGVKADTQYF	TGTGCCAGCAGTCTTAGAGGGGGACTAGCGGGTGTAAAGGCAGATACGCAGTATTTT
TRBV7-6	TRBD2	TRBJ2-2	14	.	CASSPGGTTGELFF	TGTGCCAGCAGCCCCGGGGGGACCACCGGGGAGCTGTTTTTT
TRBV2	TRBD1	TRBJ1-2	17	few	CASSATKGQGGLNGYTF	TGTGCCAGCAGTGCTACCAAGGGACAGGGAGGACTTAATGGCTACACCTTC
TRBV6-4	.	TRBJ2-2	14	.	CASSEETSTGELFF	TGTGCCAGCAGTGAGGAGACAAGTACCGGGGAGCTGTTTTTT
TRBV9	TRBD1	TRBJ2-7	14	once	CASSPPQGTNEQYF	TGTGCCAGCAGCCCCCCACAGGGGACGAACGAGCAGTACTTC
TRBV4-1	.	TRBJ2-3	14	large	CASSQSFGTDTQYF	TGCGCCAGCAGCCAGTCCTTCGGCACAGATACGCAGTATTTT
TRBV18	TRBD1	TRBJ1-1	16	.	CASSPLPRTGGNEAFF	TGTGCCAGCTCACCACTTCCGAGGACAGGGGGCAATGAAGCTTTCTTT
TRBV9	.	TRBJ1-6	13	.	CASSTGLTSPLHF	TGTGCCAGCAGCACAGGACTGACTTCACCCCTCCACTTT
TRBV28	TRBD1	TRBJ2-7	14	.	CASSGGTGKYEQYF	TGTGCCAGCAGCGGGGGGACAGGGAAGTACGAGCAGTACTTC
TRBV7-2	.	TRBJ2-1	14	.	CASVLTGPGDEQFF	TGTGCCAGCGTCTTAACAGGGCCAGGCGATGAGCAGTTCTTC
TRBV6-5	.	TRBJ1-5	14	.	CASRTLWSNQPQHF	TGTGCCAGCAGAACCCTTTGGAGCAATCAGCCCCAGCATTTT